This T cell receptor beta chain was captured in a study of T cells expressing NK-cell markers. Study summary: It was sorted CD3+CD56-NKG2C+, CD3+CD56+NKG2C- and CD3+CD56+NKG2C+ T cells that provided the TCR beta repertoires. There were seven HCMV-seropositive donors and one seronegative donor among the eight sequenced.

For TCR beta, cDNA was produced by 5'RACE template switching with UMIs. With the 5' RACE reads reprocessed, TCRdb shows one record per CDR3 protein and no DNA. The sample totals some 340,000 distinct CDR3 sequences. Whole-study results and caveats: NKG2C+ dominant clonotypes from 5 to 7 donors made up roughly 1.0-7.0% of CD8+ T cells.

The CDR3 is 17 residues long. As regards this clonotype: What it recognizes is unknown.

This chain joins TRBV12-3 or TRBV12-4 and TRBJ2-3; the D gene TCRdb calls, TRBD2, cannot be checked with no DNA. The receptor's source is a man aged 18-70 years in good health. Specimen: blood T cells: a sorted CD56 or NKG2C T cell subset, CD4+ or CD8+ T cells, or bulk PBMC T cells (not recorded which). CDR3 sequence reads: CASSPSLLAGVTDTQYF.